This T cell receptor (beta chain) was sequenced for a study of immune evolution from preneoplasia to lung adenocarcinoma. Overall study findings and caveats: Top clone share appeared to fall from AAH through AIS, MIA, adenocarcinoma.

Only one count was recorded for this clone. The antigen is not known. Only in-frame clones appear in the TCRdb table, and some are missing; sequencing was by immunoSEQ multiplex PCR. Here the sample spans tens of thousands of clones, 65% to 80% being singletons. The sequencing input was FFPE invasive lung adenocarcinoma tissue. The clonotype comes from a person between 60 and 70 years old with lung adenocarcinoma.

The CDR3 reads CASSNRDRGPSQYF. CDR3 nucleotides: TGTGCCAGCAGCAACCGGGACAGGGGGCCTTCCCAGTACTTC. The chain joins TRBV5-4 to TRBJ2-7; 12 bases match TRBD1. The CDR3 spans 14 residues. Germline CDR1 reads SGHNT; CDR2 reads YYREEE (reference sequence). V shed 4 bases, J shed 10 bases, and the junction held 9 bases outside the gene matches.